This T cell receptor beta chain was identified in a study of long-term antiretroviral therapy in people with HIV. Every participant with HIV received treatment in the United States. Held in samples before DNA extraction were roughly 1-10 million cryopreserved PBMC. With V trimmed by 3 bases and J by 7 bases, 12 bases remained unmatched. The CDR3 length is 17 residues. CDR1 SGHKS and CDR2 YYEKEE come from the germline V gene (reference sequence). General study findings and limits: HIV repertoires showed narrower CDR3 length ranges than controls. Pre-ART-expanded clones dominated the repertoire at all time points.

The immunoSEQ assay was v3.0, run at survey level. Clones were sequenced by immunoSEQ multiplex PCR, and TCRdb holds only the in-frame ones, with some missing. The sample contains over 30,000 clones, around 85% of which appear only once. On this clone: The antigen is not known.

The gene calls are TRBV5-5 and TRBJ2-1; TRBD1 aligns across 11 bases. This receptor was obtained from a woman in her 50s with HIV. The sequences come from unsorted PBMCs, collected 1.2 years after starting antiretroviral therapy. CDR3 nucleotide sequence: TGTGCCAGCAGCTCAAATCCGACCGGGACAGGGGGAAATGAGCAGTTCTTC. Its translation is CASSSNPTGTGGNEQFF. Drawing the rest from reference TRBV5-5 and TRBJ2-1, the complete variable domain is DAGVTQSPTHLIKTRGQQVTLRCSPISGHKSVSWYQQVLGQGPQFIFQYYEKEERGRGNFPDRFSARQFPNYSSELNVNALLLGDSALYLCASSSNPTGTGGNEQFFGPGTRLTVL.